The 14 T cell receptor beta chains below all came from one sample that was sequenced in a study of blood T cell repertoires in COVID-19. Assay: immunoSEQ multiplex PCR; the TCRdb copy retains only in-frame clones and omits some. The table shows 150,000 to 200,000 clones, with approximately 88% occurring only once. Sequencing was done on a sample of PBMCs or T cells enriched from blood (not recorded which). Receptors were obtained from a woman aged 55-69 years who had recovered from COVID-19.

The chain joins TRBV19 to TRBJ2-7, with D hard to call. The CDR3 sequence is 13 residues long. The germline gives CDR1 LNHDA, CDR2 SQIVND (reference sequence). The V and J ends lost 1 base and 6 bases respectively, with 10 bases between them. CDR3: CASSIGRIFEQYF. In nucleotides, the CDR3 is TGTGCCAGTAGTATAGGGAGAATCTTCGAGCAGTACTTC.

This chain connects TRBV2 to TRBJ2-5; D unresolved. The germline CDR1 and CDR2 sequences are SNHLY and FYNNEI. The germline V and J ends were trimmed by 7 bases and 1 base, with 10 bases remaining between them. The CDR3 length is 13 residues. CDR3 loop: CASNLRLQETQYF. The CDR3, as DNA: TGTGCCAGCAACCTCAGGCTCCAAGAGACCCAGTACTTC.

The gene calls are TRBV10-1 and TRBJ1-1; D may be TRBD1 (5 bases). Germline V gene sequence: CDR1 WNHNN, CDR2 SYGVQD (reference sequence). This CDR3 spans 14 amino acids. The V gene lost 6 bases and the J gene lost 4 bases, with 15 bases spanning the gap. CDR3: CASSPGKMGTEAFF. CDR3 DNA: TGCGCCAGCAGCCCAGGGAAGATGGGCACTGAAGCTTTCTTT.

The rearrangement joins TRBV18 to TRBJ2-7; 8 bases align to TRBD2. The CDR3 runs 14 residues. Germline V gene data show CDR1 as KGHSH and CDR2 as LQKENI. V dropped 1 base and J dropped 3; count of bases not matched to a gene: 2. The CDR3 reads CASSPLSGSYEQYF. As DNA, the CDR3 is TGTGCCAGCTCACCACTAAGCGGGAGCTACGAGCAGTACTTC.

This clone was counted a single time. This chain links TRBV11-2 with TRBJ2-2; D might be TRBD1 (6 bases). CDR3 length: 15 residues. V was pared by 0 bases and J by 3 bases, with 8 bases between. Per the germline V gene, CDR1 is SGHAT and CDR2 is FQNNGV. This CDR3 reads CASSLDRTDTGELFF. The CDR3 nucleotides read TGTGCCAGCAGCTTAGACAGGACAGACACCGGGGAGCTGTTTTTT.

V usage is TRBV6-6 and J usage is TRBJ2-3; 7 nucleotides line up with TRBD2. Germline-derived CDR1 and CDR2 are MNHNY and SVGAGI (reference sequence). CDR3 length: 16 amino acids. Trimming took 6 bases from V and 0 from J; bases not matched to a gene: 9. This CDR3 is CASRKSSGYSTDTQYF. In DNA form, the CDR3 reads TGTGCCAGCAGGAAATCTAGCGGTTATAGCACAGATACGCAGTATTTT.

The chain uses TRBV29-1 and TRBJ1-6; TRBD1 is a possible D gene (6 bases). With 7 bases removed from V and 9 bases from J, the gap between germline ends came to 13 bases. CDR3 length: 12 amino acids. Germline loops: CDR1 SQVTM, CDR2 ANQGSEA. CDR3 nucleotides: TGCAGCGCTGGGGGCGAAGGTTCACCCCTCCACTTT. It codes for CSAGGEGSPLHF.

The chain couples TRBV27 to TRBJ1-5; tentative D call: TRBD1 (5 bases). CDR1 is MNHEY, CDR2 SMNVEV, per germline (reference sequence). V lost 5 bases and J 9 bases, leaving 14 bases between the germline ends. There are 13 residues in the CDR3. CDR3 coding DNA: TGTGCCAGCAGTCCGAGACCCGGGGGGCCCCAGCATTTT. Protein sequence: CASSPRPGGPQHF.

The genes are TRBV15 and TRBJ1-3; D is perhaps TRBD1 (5 bases). CDR1 LNHNV and CDR2 YYDKDF come from the germline V gene (reference sequence). The CDR3 runs 16 residues. V was clipped by 1 base and J by 2 bases, with 12 bases between them. Written as DNA, the CDR3 is TGTGCCACCAGCAGAGTCCCGCGGGGCACTGGAAACACCATATATTTT. This gives the protein CATSRVPRGTGNTIYF.

This clone was seen a single time. V gene TRBV5-1 combines with J gene TRBJ2-3, with D perhaps matching TRBD2 (6 bases). CDR3 size: 13 residues. CDR1 and CDR2 (germline): SGHRS, YFSETQ. Between the trimmed V and J ends, which lost 5 bases and 4 bases, there was a span of 11 bases. CDR3: CASSRERADTQYF. The CDR3 coding sequence is TGCGCCAGCAGTCGGGAGCGGGCAGATACGCAGTATTTT.

This clone was counted once. V usage is TRBV4-1 and J usage is TRBJ1-3; possible D gene TRBD1, 5 bases. Trimming left V 0 bases short and J 3 bases short, with 9 bases between. The CDR3 contains 15 residues. From germline, CDR1 is MGHRA and CDR2 YSYEKL. The CDR3 sequence is CASSQDREGGNTIYF. CDR3 DNA: TGCGCCAGCAGCCAAGACAGGGAAGGTGGAAACACCATATATTTT.

This chain joins TRBV9 and TRBJ2-1; 9 bases match TRBD2. CDR1 SGDLS and CDR2 YYNGEE come from the germline V gene. Unmatched junction bases numbered 6, after V lost 3 bases and J lost 8 bases. The CDR3 runs to 14 residues. The CDR3 DNA reads TGTGCCAGCAGCGGGGGTAGCGGGAGACATGAGCAGTTCTTC. This sequence encodes CASSGGSGRHEQFF. The full variable domain, rest sourced from reference TRBV9 and TRBJ2-1, is DSGVTQTPKHLITATGQRVTLRCSPRSGDLSVYWYQQSLDQGLQFLIQYYNGEERAKGNILERFSAQQFPDLHSELNLSSLELGDSALYFCASSGGSGRHEQFFGPGTRLTVL.

This rearrangement joins TRBV28 to TRBJ2-3; 11 bases agree with TRBD2. CDR3 length equals 18 residues. The V and J ends lost 3 bases and 2 bases, in that order; junction bases with no gene match: 10. In germline, CDR1 is MDHEN, CDR2 SYDVKM. The CDR3 coding sequence is TGTGCCAGCAGTTTCCGATACCTTAGCGGGAGGGCCACAGATACGCAGTATTTT. Protein: CASSFRYLSGRATDTQYF.

The chain links TRBV27 to TRBJ1-2, with TRBD1 identical over 9 bases. V shed 7 bases, J shed 4 bases, and the junction held 4 bases outside the gene matches. The CDR3 consists of 13 residues. CDR1 and CDR2 from the germline V gene are MNHEY and SMNVEV (reference sequence). The DNA for the CDR3 is TGTGCCAGCAAACAGGGGGCTAGCTATGGCTACACCTTC. As protein: CASKQGASYGYTF.